This T cell receptor (beta chain) was sequenced for a study of T cell repertoires in cytomegalovirus infection. Study background: A matching HLA type, together with CMV infection, was signaled by public TCR beta signatures. The study's findings and limits: Summed frequency of shared TCR beta families picked out CMV carriers who also had the relevant HLA. CMV-specific TCR beta clonotypes restricted by HLA-C dominated the ex vivo response.

From the reads, TCRdb called clonotypes with MiXCR, one entry per CDR3 protein. Among some 240,000 distinct CDR3 sequences listed, about 17% were seen once. As to this clonotype: Its antigen is not identified.

V shed 3 bases and J 6 bases; nucleotides not matched to a gene: 15. CDR1 is LNHNV, CDR2 YYDKDF, per germline (reference sequence). The CDR3 runs 18 residues. Sequencing used CD8+ T cells from PBMCs. This TCR was sampled from a human donor in good health (CMV status not recorded). Some clones in this sample may be carry-over from other donors' samples. The genes are TRBV15 and TRBJ1-5; TRBD1 matches at 9 bases. The CDR3 DNA reads TGTGCCACCAGCAGGGAGCCGTCGGACAGGGGCTTGGGTCAGCCCCAGCATTTT. It yields the protein CATSREPSDRGLGQPQHF.